This TCR beta chain was sequenced for a study of shared clonotypes between healthy human individuals. Study details: Per donor, three plates held CD4 naive cells, three held CD4 memory, two held CD8 naive and one held CD8 memory.

This CDR3 region has 17 residues. Trimming took 5 bases from V and 3 from J; bases not matched to a gene: 6. CDR1 is SEHNR and CDR2 is FQNEAQ in the germline V gene (reference sequence). Study results and caveats: Among non-shared clonotypes, generation probabilities were lower than among those shared by all four donors.

This clone showed up just once. Its antigen is not identified. In the naive CD8 group, cells lacked CD45RO and were positively selected for CCR7, so terminally differentiated effector memory CD45RA+ cells were left out. TCRdb's table, derived via immunoSEQ multiplex PCR, lists solely in-frame clones and lacks some. The sample holds just over 2,000,000 clones; roughly 95% are singletons and the top ten take 1% to 1.3%. This TCR was sampled from a man younger than 35 in good health. This chain uses TRBV7-9 with TRBJ2-2; 13 nucleotides agree with TRBD2. The sequencing sample was made of naive CD8+ T cells sorted from blood. DNA for the CDR3: TGTGCCAGCAGCATAGGACTAGCGGGAGCTTACACCGGGGAGCTGTTTTTT. Its translation is CASSIGLAGAYTGELFF.